The entry below describes one TCR beta chain. The data originate from a study of CD8 T cells in Susac syndrome. Study as a whole: There were about six sequenced Susac syndrome patients with active disease and eight or nine in remission.

After extraction with the RNeasy kit, roughly 0.5 to 1 ug of the RNA was reverse transcribed using random hexamers. The authors amplified TCR beta CDR3 across 54 Vbeta and 13 Jbeta using immunoSEQ multiplex PCR. MiXCR, applied by TCRdb to the immunoSEQ multiplex PCR reads, yields one record per CDR3 protein. The table lists some 180,000 distinct CDR3 sequences, roughly 90% of them singletons. CDR3 length equals 13 residues. The V gene's germline CDR1 is LNHDA and CDR2 SQIVND (reference sequence). Trimming shortened V by 8 bases and J by 0 bases, and 10 bases separated the two germline ends. Recently defined diagnostic criteria classed the Susac syndrome patients as definite or probable. Negative isolation yielded CD4+ and CD8+ T cells, and FACS enriched TEMRA cells.

The chain joins TRBV19 to TRBJ1-1, with a tentative D call TRBD1 (6 bases). This receptor was identified in a human donor with Susac syndrome. The sample consisted of CD4+ T cells from PBMCs. The CDR3 DNA is TGTGCCAGTGTTGACAGGTTGAACACTGAAGCTTTCTTT. It codes for CASVDRLNTEAFF.